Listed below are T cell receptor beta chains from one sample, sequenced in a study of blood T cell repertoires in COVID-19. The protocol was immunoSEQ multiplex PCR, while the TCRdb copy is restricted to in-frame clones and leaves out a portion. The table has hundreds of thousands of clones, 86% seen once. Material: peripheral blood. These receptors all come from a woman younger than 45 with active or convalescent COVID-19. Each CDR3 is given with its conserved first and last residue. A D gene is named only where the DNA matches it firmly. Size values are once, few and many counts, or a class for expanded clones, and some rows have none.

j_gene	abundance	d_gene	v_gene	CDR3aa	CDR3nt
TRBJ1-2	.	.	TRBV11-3	CASSLEGAEGYGYTF	TGTGCCAGCAGCTTAGAGGGAGCGGAGGGCTATGGCTACACCTTC
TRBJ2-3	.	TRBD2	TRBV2	CASTGLADTDTQYF	TGTGCCAGCACGGGACTAGCGGACACAGATACGCAGTATTTT
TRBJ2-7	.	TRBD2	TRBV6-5	CASSYSEGAGGEQYF	TGTGCCAGCAGTTACTCAGAGGGAGCGGGAGGTGAGCAGTACTTC
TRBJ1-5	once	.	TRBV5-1	CASSLHAGDDHQHF	TGCGCCAGCAGCTTACACGCCGGGGATGATCACCAGCATTTT
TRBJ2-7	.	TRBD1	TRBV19	CASSIEDRGTYEQYF	TGTGCCAGTAGTATAGAAGACAGGGGGACCTACGAGCAGTACTTC
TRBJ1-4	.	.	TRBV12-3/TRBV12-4	CASRNSEKLFF	TGTGCCAGCAGGAATAGTGAAAAACTGTTTTTT
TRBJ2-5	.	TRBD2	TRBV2	CASSERSGRTQETQYF	TGTGCCAGCAGTGAAAGAAGCGGGAGGACACAAGAGACCCAGTACTTC
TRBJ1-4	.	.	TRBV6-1	CASSERGGITNEKLFF	TGTGCCAGCAGTGAAAGGGGGGGGATAACTAATGAAAAACTGTTTTTT
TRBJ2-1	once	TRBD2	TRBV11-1	CASSPGLAGVYNEQFF	TGTGCCAGCAGTCCGGGACTAGCGGGAGTCTACAATGAGCAGTTCTTC
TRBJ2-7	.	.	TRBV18	CASTDTQWSYEQYF	TGTGCCAGCACAGACACCCAATGGTCCTACGAGCAGTACTTC
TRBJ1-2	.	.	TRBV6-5	CASRGGAGYGYTF	TGTGCCAGCAGAGGGGGGGCCGGCTATGGCTACACCTTC
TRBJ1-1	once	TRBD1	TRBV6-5	CASSTTGAGAEAFF	TGTGCCAGCAGTACAACAGGGGCCGGGGCTGAAGCTTTCTTT
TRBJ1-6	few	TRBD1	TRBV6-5	CASGKTRGLSPLHF	TGTGCCAGCGGCAAGACGAGGGGGCTTTCACCCCTCCACTTT
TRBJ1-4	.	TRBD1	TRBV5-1	CASSPAGTGDEKLFF	TGCGCCAGCAGCCCGGCCGGGACAGGGGATGAAAAACTGTTTTTT
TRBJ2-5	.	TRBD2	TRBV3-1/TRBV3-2	CASSPSGLDRETQYF	TGTGCCAGCAGTCCTAGCGGGTTAGATCGGGAGACCCAGTACTTC
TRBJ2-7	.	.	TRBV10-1	CASSERGSPYEQYF	TGCGCCAGCAGTGAAAGGGGGAGTCCCTACGAGCAGTACTTC
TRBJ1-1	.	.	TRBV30	CAWRLMDRMNTEAFF	TGTGCCTGGAGACTCATGGACAGAATGAACACTGAAGCTTTCTTT
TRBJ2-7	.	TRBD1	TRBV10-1	CASSVALGQGAREQYF	TGCGCCAGCAGTGTCGCCCTGGGGCAGGGGGCGCGGGAGCAGTACTTC
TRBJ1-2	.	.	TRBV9	CASSVEPDTYGYTF	TGTGCCAGCAGCGTAGAACCGGACACCTATGGCTACACCTTC
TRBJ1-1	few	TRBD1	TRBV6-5	CASSPWTGVEAFF	TGTGCCAGCAGCCCATGGACAGGGGTGGAGGCTTTCTTT
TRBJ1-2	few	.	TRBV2	CASSDQGIYGYTF	TGTGCCAGCAGTGATCAGGGTATCTATGGCTACACCTTC